This T cell receptor (beta chain) was sequenced during a study of T cell responses to AZD1222 COVID-19 vaccine. To note about this clone: As yet, its antigen is unknown.

The CDR3 runs to 15 residues. Germline values: CDR1 SGHAT, CDR2 FQNNGV. The V end was cut by 1 base, the J end by 5 bases, with 12 bases between. General study findings and limits: White British ancestry dominated among donors, who included more females, and clonal diversity was possibly underestimated. Close to half of spike-specific TCRs reportedly recognize unmutated variant regions.

The assay was immunoSEQ multiplex PCR, and TCRdb's table has in-frame clones only and misses some. The table shows around 150,000 clones, with 90% to 95% occurring only once. This chain links TRBV11-2 with TRBJ2-4; perhaps TRBD2 as D (6 bases). The source was peripheral blood, collected 28 days after the second AZD1222 dose. The origin of this receptor is an adult who received the AZD1222 COVID-19 vaccine. Here the CDR3 DNA reads TGTGCCAGCAGCTTAGGGGGGGTTTACCAAAACATTCAGTACTTC. It encodes CASSLGGVYQNIQYF.